This TCR beta chain was documented in a study of T cells in Graves' hyperthyroidism and ophthalmopathy. The CDR3 length is 14 residues. Germline CDR1 and CDR2: MNHNS and SASEGT. V lost 6 bases, J lost 7 bases, and 16 bases lay in between. In the case of this clonotype: Its target is unknown.

There were TCR beta CDR3 regions amplified from RNA transcripts. The primer set for the first-round RT-PCR of the TCR CDR3 was HTBI. TCRdb reprocessed the multiplex PCR reads via MiXCR and lists one record per CDR3 protein. This table has 600,000 to 800,000 distinct CDR3 sequences, roughly 32% appearing once. It was considered stable Graves' hyperthyroidism when ophthalmopathy did not progress within 18 months. Findings and limits, study-wide: Model predictions of ophthalmopathy came a median roughly 6.7 months before onset.

This TCR derives from a middle-aged woman with Graves' hyperthyroidism. Sequences were obtained from blood. V and J are TRBV6-1 and TRBJ1-5; TRBD1 might be the D (5 bases). Here the CDR3 DNA reads TGTGCCAGCAGCACCGGGGCGGCACCCCAGCCCCAGCATTTT. Its protein is CASSTGAAPQPQHF.